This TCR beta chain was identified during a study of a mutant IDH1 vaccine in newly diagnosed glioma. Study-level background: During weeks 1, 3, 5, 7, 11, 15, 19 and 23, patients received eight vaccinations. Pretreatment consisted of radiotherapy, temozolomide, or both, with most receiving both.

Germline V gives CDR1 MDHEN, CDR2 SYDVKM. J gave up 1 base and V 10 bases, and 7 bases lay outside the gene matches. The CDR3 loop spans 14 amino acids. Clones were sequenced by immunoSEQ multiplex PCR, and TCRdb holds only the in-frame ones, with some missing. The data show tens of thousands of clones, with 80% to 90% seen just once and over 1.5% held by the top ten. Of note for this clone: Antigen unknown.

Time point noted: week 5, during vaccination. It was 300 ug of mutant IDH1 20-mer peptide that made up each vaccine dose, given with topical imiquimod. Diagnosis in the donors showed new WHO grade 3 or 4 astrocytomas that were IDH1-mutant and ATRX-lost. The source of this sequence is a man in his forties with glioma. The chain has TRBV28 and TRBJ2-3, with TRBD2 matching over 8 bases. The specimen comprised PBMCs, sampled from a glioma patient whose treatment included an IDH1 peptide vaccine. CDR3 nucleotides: TGTGCCACCGAGAGCGGGAGTCGCACAGATACGCAGTATTTT. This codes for CATESGSRTDTQYF.